This T cell receptor beta chain originates from a study of cytomegalovirus exposure and HLA in healthy donors. This CDR3 is 15 amino acids long. Germline V gives CDR1 MNHEY, CDR2 SMNVEV (reference sequence). The V and J ends lost 5 bases and 7 bases respectively, with 18 bases between them. PCR used 60 Vbeta primers and 13 Jbeta primers. Methods used by the authors: In a later analysis, around 11 million of approximately 81 million unique beta chains occurred in at least two donors. Generated by immunoSEQ multiplex PCR, the TCRdb table keeps only in-frame clones and is missing some. That table is the source of V, J and clone size, and D and trimming were worked out from the DNA. The data hold about 190,000 clones, with around 82% observed a single time. In regard to this clone: The antigen is undetermined.

Study results and caveats: Roughly uniform sequencing depth across donors was assumed, possibly incorrectly. A later analysis reportedly found that, within productive TCRs, an Asian-associated ancestry cluster had fewer N-insertions than the mean observed across the roughly 700 donors.

Healthy bone marrow donors made up the cohort. This TCR was sampled from a man aged 18 to 30 in good health and CMV-seronegative. Sequenced material: PBMCs. The chain is built from TRBV27 and TRBJ2-1, with a weak D call TRBD1 (6 bases). The DNA for the CDR3 is TGTGCCAGCAGTAGCGCAGGGGATCCAAGGAATGAGCAGTTCTTC. It codes for CASSSAGDPRNEQFF.